The 30 T cell receptor beta chains below all came from one sample that was sequenced in a study of OX40 agonist ivuxolimab in advanced cancers. Assay: immunoSEQ multiplex PCR; the TCRdb copy retains only in-frame clones and omits some. The data contain 98,000 or so clones, about four fifths of them singletons. The sequencing used CD4+ or CD8+ T cells sorted from blood, collected in a trial of the OX40 agonist ivuxolimab. The receptors originated from an adult with an advanced solid tumor such as melanoma, head and neck, liver or kidney cancer.

This clone is a singleton in its sample. The gene calls are TRBV4-3 and TRBJ2-2; D is possibly TRBD2 (6 bases). This CDR3 contains 14 residues. Germline V gene lookup returns CDR1 LGHNA and CDR2 YSLEER. With 3 bases removed from V and 7 bases from J, the gap between germline ends came to 12 bases. The CDR3 sequence: CASSQAAGHGELFF. CDR3 sequence (DNA): TGCGCCAGCAGCCAGGCCGCGGGGCACGGGGAGCTGTTTTTT.

The chain has TRBV14 and TRBJ1-1; D gene unclear. Between the trimmed V and J ends, which lost 2 bases and 2 bases, there was a span of 9 bases. This CDR3 region has 14 residues. Germline V gene sequence: CDR1 SGHDN, CDR2 FVKESK. The CDR3 spells CASSQYGPNTEAFF. CDR3 DNA: TGTGCCAGCAGCCAATACGGACCTAACACTGAAGCTTTCTTT.

The chain employs TRBV7-9 and TRBJ2-3, with a possible D match to TRBD2 (5 bases). V lost 4 bases and J lost 2, with 13 bases in between. The CDR3 length is 15 residues. Per germline, CDR1 SEHNR and CDR2 FQNEAQ (reference sequence). CDR3 sequence reads: CASSSLGRATDTQYF. The DNA of the CDR3 is TGTGCCAGCAGCTCCCTCGGGCGGGCCACAGATACGCAGTATTTT.

This chain connects TRBV11-2 to TRBJ1-1; 7 nucleotides align to TRBD1. The CDR3 has 13 amino acids. V was clipped by 4 bases and J by 1 base; unmatched bases: 0. Germline loops: CDR1 SGHAT, CDR2 FQNNGV. This CDR3 is CASSWDRNTEAFF. The CDR3 bases are TGTGCCAGCAGCTGGGACAGGAACACTGAAGCTTTCTTT.

The V gene is TRBV4-3, the J gene TRBJ1-6; no clear D gene. CDR3 length: 13 amino acids. Germline values: CDR1 LGHNA, CDR2 YSLEER. V gave up 4 bases and J gave up 11 bases, with 12 bases separating them. The CDR3 DNA is TGCGCCAGCAGCCCCCACGGGGAGGCACCCCTCCACTTT. This codes for CASSPHGEAPLHF.

J is TRBJ1-4 and V is TRBV29-1; D not resolved. Germline CDR1 reads SQVTM; CDR2 reads ANQGSEA. V shed 7 bases and J shed 3 bases, with 12 bases lying between them. The CDR3 covers 13 residues. Written as DNA, the CDR3 is TGCAGCGCCGGCGGTAATTCTAATGAAAAACTGTTTTTT. This gives the protein CSAGGNSNEKLFF. The whole variable domain, remainder taken from reference TRBV29-1 and TRBJ1-4, is SAVISQKPSRDICQRGTSLTIQCQVDSQVTMMFWYRQQPGQSLTLIATANQGSEATYESGFVIDKFPISRPNLTFSTLTVSNMSPEDSSIYLCSAGGNSNEKLFFGSGTQLSVL.

CDR3 DNA: TGTGCCAGCCGTTCTGCCGGGACACTCATCTACGAGCAGTACTTC. Its protein product is CASRSAGTLIYEQYF. The V gene is TRBV28, the J gene TRBJ2-7, with D perhaps matching TRBD1 (6 bases). Germline V CDR1 and CDR2: MDHEN, SYDVKM. The CDR3 length is 15 residues. V was trimmed by 8 bases and J by 3 bases, leaving 20 bases between them.

The chain employs TRBV7-8 and TRBJ1-2, with TRBD1 matching over 7 bases. Trimming at V came to 5 bases and at J to 11 bases, leaving 11 bases not matched to a gene. The germline CDR1 and CDR2 sequences are SGHVS and FQNEAQ. The CDR3 covers 13 residues. The CDR3 coding sequence is TGTGCCAGCAGCAGAGGGACAGACCGTGGGTACACCTTC. It specifies CASSRGTDRGYTF.

The chain uses TRBV5-4 and TRBJ1-2; D is unclear. V lost 2 bases to trimming and J lost 4 bases, with 18 bases between them. The CDR3 is made up of 16 amino acids. Germline V gives CDR1 SGHNT, CDR2 YYREEE (reference sequence). The CDR3 loop reads CASSLGMIQHSYGYTF. DNA of the CDR3: TGTGCCAGCAGCTTAGGCATGATACAGCATAGCTATGGCTACACCTTC.

The chain's CDR3 is CASSYNRGGQPQHF. The CDR3 DNA follows: TGTGCCAGCAGTTACAACAGGGGGGGGCAGCCCCAGCATTTT. This chain links TRBV6-5 with TRBJ1-5; TRBD1 matches at 8 bases. The V gene's germline CDR1 is MNHEY and CDR2 SVGAGI. V was pared by 2 bases and J by 7 bases, with 4 bases of the junction left unmatched. The CDR3 sequence is 14 residues long.

About this clone itself: Additional DNA sequences in this sample encode the identical CDR3. The chain uses TRBV7-9 and TRBJ1-5; no reliable D call. The CDR3 length is 12 residues. Trimming took 1 base from V and 6 from J, leaving 4 bases between them. CDR1 is SEHNR, CDR2 FQNEAQ, per germline (reference sequence). The CDR3 nucleotides read TGTGCCAGCAGCTTAGATGGTCAGCCCCAGCATTTT. Amino acids: CASSLDGQPQHF.

By sample fraction, this clone is medium-sized (0.01 to 0.1%). The chain is built from TRBV4-1 and TRBJ2-1; 7 nucleotides line up with TRBD1. Germline V gene sequence: CDR1 MGHRA, CDR2 YSYEKL. V dropped 2 bases and J dropped 3; count of bases not matched to a gene: 10. The length of the CDR3 is 17 residues. CDR3 DNA sequence: TGCGCCAGCAGCCAACCCGGCCGGGACAGAAGCTACAATGAGCAGTTCTTC. Translation: CASSQPGRDRSYNEQFF.

The V gene is TRBV15, the J gene TRBJ1-2; D remains unclear. Trimming removed 1 base from V and 2 bases from J, with 8 bases in between. This CDR3 region has 14 residues. Germline lookup yields CDR1 LNHNV and CDR2 YYDKDF (reference sequence). The CDR3, as DNA: TGTGCCACCAGCAGAGGACTCACCAACTATGGCTACACCTTC. Translated, it gives CATSRGLTNYGYTF.

V and J are TRBV5-1 and TRBJ2-2, with D unclear. V shed 3 bases and J shed 7 bases, with 10 bases lying between them. CDR1 SGHRS and CDR2 YFSETQ come from the germline V gene. The CDR3 spans 13 residues. In nucleotides, the CDR3 is TGCGCCAGCAGCTCCCAATGGGTCGGGGAGCTGTTTTTT. Its translation: CASSSQWVGELFF.

The chain links TRBV5-4 to TRBJ1-1; D gene unclear. V lost 0 bases and J lost 1, with 13 bases in between. Germline V gives CDR1 SGHNT, CDR2 YYREEE (reference sequence). The CDR3 contains 16 residues. The chain's CDR3 is CASSLGDQLPNTEAFF. The CDR3 coding sequence is TGTGCCAGCAGCTTGGGAGACCAACTGCCGAACACTGAAGCTTTCTTT. Drawing the rest from reference TRBV5-4 and TRBJ1-1, the complete variable domain is ETGVTQSPTHLIKTRGQQVTLRCSSQSGHNTVSWYQQALGQGPQFIFQYYREEENGRGNFPPRFSGLQFPNYSSELNVNALELDDSALYLCASSLGDQLPNTEAFFGQGTRLTVV.

V is TRBV5-1 and J is TRBJ2-5, with 7 bases lining up with TRBD2. The germline CDR1 and CDR2 sequences are SGHRS and YFSETQ. CDR3 length equals 17 residues. Germline trimming cut 5 bases from V and 1 base from J; bases unmatched to any gene: 14. CDR3 region: CASSGAPQGGTQETQYF. CDR3 sequence (DNA): TGCGCCAGCAGTGGGGCCCCGCAGGGAGGGACCCAAGAGACCCAGTACTTC.

For this clone: Other DNA sequences in the sample encode the same CDR3. V and J are TRBV5-1 and TRBJ1-5; D ambiguous. This CDR3 contains 13 residues. V shed 0 bases and J shed 1 base, with 2 bases lying between them. Germline CDR1 is SGHRS and CDR2 is YFSETQ. CDR3 in DNA: TGCGCCAGCAGCTTGGGGAGCAATCAGCCCCAGCATTTT. Translating gives CASSLGSNQPQHF.

The chain couples TRBV2 to TRBJ2-1; D uncertain. Per germline, CDR1 SNHLY and CDR2 FYNNEI. CDR3 length: 12 residues. The V end lost 2 bases, the J end lost 8 bases, and 7 bases lay between the germline ends. The CDR3 region is CASSELGDEQFF. DNA of the CDR3: TGTGCCAGCAGTGAATTAGGCGATGAGCAGTTCTTC.

The chain recombines TRBV27 with TRBJ1-3; maybe TRBD1 (5 bases). This CDR3 comprises 15 residues. Trimming shortened V by 5 bases and J by 0 bases, and 11 bases separated the two germline ends. Germline V gene sequence: CDR1 MNHEY, CDR2 SMNVEV (reference sequence). CDR3 DNA sequence: TGTGCCAGCAGTGCGGGACCGAACTCTGGAAACACCATATATTTT. This translates into CASSAGPNSGNTIYF.

The chain has TRBV18 and TRBJ2-3; the D gene is possibly TRBD1 (5 bases). Trimming took off 5 bases at V and 4 bases at J, with 7 bases between the two ends. From germline, CDR1 is KGHSH and CDR2 LQKENI. This CDR3 is 12 amino acids long. The CDR3 protein is CASSAQADTQYF. The CDR3 coding sequence is TGTGCCAGCTCAGCACAGGCAGATACGCAGTATTTT.

This clone is a singleton in its sample. V is TRBV28 and J is TRBJ2-3; no definite D call. This CDR3 region has 13 residues. The germline CDR1 and CDR2 sequences are MDHEN and SYDVKM. V was shortened by 5 bases and J by 0 bases, with 6 bases between the two germline ends. The DNA for the CDR3 is TGTGCCAGCAGTGGCGGAAGCACAGATACGCAGTATTTT. Translating it yields CASSGGSTDTQYF.

In this sample, this clone turned up a few times. V usage is TRBV7-6 and J usage is TRBJ2-1, with D tentatively TRBD2 (7 bases). This CDR3 is 15 amino acids long. Germline CDR1 reads SGHVS; CDR2 reads FNYEAQ. V gave up 0 bases and J gave up 4 bases, with 10 bases separating them. CDR3 amino acids: CASSLAGGQYNEQFF. The CDR3 DNA reads TGTGCCAGCAGCTTAGCGGGGGGGCAGTACAATGAGCAGTTCTTC.

Here the CDR3 DNA reads TGCAGCGTTGTGACCGGCACCTACGAGCAGTACTTC. This encodes CSVVTGTYEQYF. The rearrangement uses TRBV29-1 and TRBJ2-7; D not certain. Trimming stripped 4 bases from V and 2 bases from J, with 9 bases between. The CDR3 length is 12 residues. Germline assignment: CDR1 SQVTM and CDR2 ANQGSEA.

The CDR3 DNA is TGTGCCAGCAGTGGTTTAACTTCCTACGAGCAGTACTTC. It translates to CASSGLTSYEQYF. V usage is TRBV28 and J usage is TRBJ2-7; D is unresolved. V was pared by 5 bases and J by 1 base, with 9 bases between. The CDR3 length is 13 residues. Germline lookup yields CDR1 MDHEN and CDR2 SYDVKM.

This clone was seen once. The rearrangement uses TRBV11-2 and TRBJ1-3; D is undetermined. V shed 5 bases and J shed 0 bases, with 11 bases lying between them. CDR1 and CDR2 from the germline V gene are SGHAT and FQNNGV. The CDR3 has 15 residues. CDR3 DNA sequence: TGTGCCAGCAGCCCCAGTTCCCGCTCTGGAAACACCATATATTTT. Residues: CASSPSSRSGNTIYF. The complete variable domain, with remaining parts taken from reference TRBV11-2 and TRBJ1-3, reads EAGVAQSPRYKIIEKRQSVAFWCNPISGHATLYWYQQILGQGPKLLIQFQNNGVVDDSQLPKDRFSAERLKGVDSTLKIQPAKLEDSAVYLCASSPSSRSGNTIYFGEGSWLTVV.

V gene TRBV6-5 combines with J gene TRBJ2-7; tentative D call: TRBD1 (6 bases). V lost 6 bases and J lost 6, with 12 bases in between. CDR3 size: 12 residues. Germline V CDR1 and CDR2: MNHEY, SVGAGI. The CDR3 DNA follows: TGTGCCAGCAGGCGAACAGGGTCCGAGCAGTACTTC. It is translated as CASRRTGSEQYF.

The rearrangement links TRBV7-2 to TRBJ2-3, with D perhaps matching TRBD1 or TRBD2 (6 bases each). CDR3 length: 13 residues. The V and J ends lost 1 base and 9 bases respectively, with 11 bases between them. Per the germline V gene, CDR1 is SGHTA and CDR2 is FQGNSA. In nucleotides, the CDR3 is TGTGCCAGCAGCTTAGACTGGGGGGCCACGCAGTATTTT. Encoded protein: CASSLDWGATQYF.

The chain combines TRBV19 with TRBJ2-3; maybe TRBD1 (7 bases). From germline, CDR1 is LNHDA and CDR2 SQIVND (reference sequence). This CDR3 has 15 amino acids. V shed 10 bases and J shed 2 bases, with 19 bases lying between them. CDR3 bases: TGTGCCACCACCCAGCCCAGGGGGGACACAGATACGCAGTATTTT. This sequence encodes CATTQPRGDTDTQYF.

In DNA form, the CDR3 reads TGTGCCAGCAGCTTAGACAGGGCCTACGAGCAGTACTTC. This gives the protein CASSLDRAYEQYF. The chain recombines TRBV7-8 with TRBJ2-7; D is perhaps TRBD1 (6 bases). Germline V gene data show CDR1 as SGHVS and CDR2 as FQNEAQ. The CDR3 has 13 amino acids. Trimming pared 1 base from V and 2 bases from J, leaving 6 bases between.

CDR3 loop: CASSKDRENYGYTF. In DNA form, the CDR3 reads TGTGCCAGCAGCAAGGACAGGGAGAACTATGGCTACACCTTC. The chain employs TRBV5-8 and TRBJ1-2, with 8 bases that match TRBD1. V trimming: 4 bases; J trimming: 2 bases; junction bases outside the gene matches: 4. The V gene's germline CDR1 is SGHTS and CDR2 YDEGEE. CDR3 length: 14 residues.